This record concerns one T cell receptor (beta chain) sequence. What it recognizes is unknown. This specimen comes from a study of shared clonotypes between healthy human individuals. Study outcomes and limitations: The sampled material consisted only of blood, and tissue repertoires are likely to differ.

The repertoire was sequenced with immunoSEQ multiplex PCR; TCRdb's copy has only in-frame clones and lacks some. The profile shows 980,000 or so clones, approximately 80% of them singletons. V lost 3 bases, J lost 0 bases, and 24 bases stayed unmatched. The CDR3 is 23 residues long. Per the germline V gene, CDR1 is SNHLY and CDR2 is FYNNEI. The sequence was collected from a man aged 18 to 29 in good health. V is TRBV2 and J is TRBJ2-3; the match to TRBD2 covers 10 bases. Source material: memory CD4+ T cells sorted from blood. Regarding subset: CD45RA-negative fraction. CDR3 loop: CASSDPTPHILAGDYTSTDTQYF. The CDR3 bases are TGTGCCAGCAGTGACCCAACCCCTCATATTCTAGCGGGGGATTATACTAGCACAGATACGCAGTATTTT.